This T cell receptor (beta chain) was profiled in a study of a mutant IDH1 vaccine in newly diagnosed glioma (TCRdb year 2021). Some background on the complete study: Of the roughly 34 treated patients, approximately 62% were male and about 40% were female, and a mean age of approximately 40 years was recorded. Prior to enrollment, patients had been given standard therapy consisting of radiotherapy alone, temozolomide alone, or radiochemotherapy with temozolomide, with the combination given to most patients. Peripheral blood samples were drawn at six visits, namely V03 (baseline), V05, V07, V10, V12 and V13. For exploratory analyses, about 25 treated patients had longitudinal TCRB deep sequencing done wherever samples were available.

The library came from the immunoSEQ multiplex PCR assay. Rearranged TCR beta chain sequences were amplified using the hsTCRB Kit according to the manufacturer's protocol. TCRB libraries were sequenced on an Illumina MiSeq. In the source study's methods: The proprietary platform of the kit vendor was used for demultiplexing, trimming and gene mapping. The source is immuneACCESS, and TCRdb retained only in-frame sequences with V and J called. Part of the clones is not carried over; for the studies checked, unresolved V genes explain less than half of this, and the remainder is unexplained. V and J calls and clone size are as listed in that table; D and trimming were resolved from the DNA. This sample holds fewer than 45,000 clones; around 82% were observed only once. Jointly, the top ten make up roughly 9.1% of the sample. The full study reports these points: Immune responses induced by the vaccine were seen in roughly 95% of patients across multiple MHC alleles. The authors noted that analyses of patient blood samples could not be reproduced because of sample limitations. Availability determined which PBMC samples were chosen for TCRB deep sequencing. Pseudoprogression seemed to be unrelated to changes in the top peripheral T cell clonotypes found by TCRB sequencing.

With regard to this clone: Its binding antigen is unknown. Base-call qualities are not available, and no considerably larger clone is one nucleotide away.

This sample's time point label indicates: baseline, week 1 (first vaccination visit). The sample's treatment or condition label is to be understood as: pre-vaccination baseline after standard-of-care therapy. Newly diagnosed WHO grade 3 or 4 IDH1-mutant astrocytomas showing loss of nuclear ATRX were present in the donors. The samples were drawn from NOA16, a multicentre, single-arm, open-label phase I trial in Germany that tested a mutant IDH1 peptide vaccine in humans for the first time. Visit V03 blood draws served as the baseline sample for immunogenicity testing. Genomic DNA for TCRB sequencing was extracted from EDTA blood using the DNeasy Blood and Tissue Kit. The CDR3 holds 14 amino acids from the cysteine to the phenylalanine. CDR3 DNA is the only sequence kept; it has 42 bases, read in frame from the first base. CDR1 and CDR2 are drawn from the germline V gene (reference sequence): SGHKS, YYEKEE. V is clipped by 4 bases and J by 5 bases, and the sequence between their germline boundaries is 15 bases long.

The V and J genes are TRBV5-5 and TRBJ2-5; TRBD2 is a weak D gene call, 6 bases matching. Here the sequenced sample was PBMCs, taken from a glioma patient treated with radiotherapy, temozolomide or both. This sequence was found in a middle-aged man with glioma. Some clones in this sample may be carry-over from other donors' samples. CDR3 region: CASSRRGGSETQYF. The DNA is as follows: TGTGCCAGCAGCAGACGCGGAGGGTCGGAGACCCAGTACTTC. The full variable domain, completed from the reference TRBV5-5 and TRBJ2-5 proteins outside the CDR3, reads DAGVTQSPTHLIKTRGQQVTLRCSPISGHKSVSWYQQVLGQGPQFIFQYYEKEERGRGNFPDRFSARQFPNYSSELNVNALLLGDSALYLCASSRRGGSETQYFGPGTRLLVL.